This T cell receptor beta chain originates from a study of tumor-infiltrating lymphocytes in primary liver carcinoma. Background on the study: Stage T1-T3 N0M0 tumors measured about 4.2 to 10 cm at most.

Constant-region priming of 500 ng total RNA yielded TCR beta cDNA. Libraries covering TCR beta were generated through three nested multiplex PCR rounds (using a slightly modified ARM-PCR). TRBV1-TRBV30 forward primers paired with a C-beta reverse primer were used in the first two PCR rounds, which ran roughly 9 cycles each. TCRdb called the multiplex PCR reads again in MiXCR, with one record for every CDR3 protein. In the table there are 110,000 or so distinct CDR3 sequences, roughly 80% of which are singletons. Scientists recovered RNA and DNA together from roughly 20-30 mg of unsorted bulk tissue. Deletions cut 2 bases from V and 8 bases from J, with 11 bases between. Germline V CDR1 and CDR2: SQVTM, ANQGSEA. This CDR3 is 12 amino acids long.

The sample consisted of liver tumor tissue from sampling region 3. Described subset: tumor region T3, left-lateral pole. The sequence derives from a man in his forties or fifties with primary liver carcinoma and hepatitis B virus infection. The chain combines TRBV29-1 with TRBJ2-3; D may be TRBD2 (5 bases). The CDR3 reads CSVETPGGTQYF. The CDR3 DNA follows: TGCAGCGTTGAAACTCCAGGAGGTACGCAGTATTTT.